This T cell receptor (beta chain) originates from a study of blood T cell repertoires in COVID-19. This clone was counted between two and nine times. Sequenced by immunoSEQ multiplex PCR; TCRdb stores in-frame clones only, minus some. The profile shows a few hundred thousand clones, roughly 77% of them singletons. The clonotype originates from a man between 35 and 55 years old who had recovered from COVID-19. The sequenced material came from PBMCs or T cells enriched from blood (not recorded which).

The CDR3 DNA sequence: TGTGCCAGCAGCGGACAGGGGGTATGGGAGCAGTACTTC. Protein: CASSGQGVWEQYF. The chain has TRBV7-2 and TRBJ2-7, with 10 nucleotides matching TRBD1. The CDR3 runs 13 residues. After removal of 5 bases from V and 7 bases from J, the junction contained 5 bases not matched to a gene. Germline V gene data show CDR1 as SGHTA and CDR2 as FQGNSA.